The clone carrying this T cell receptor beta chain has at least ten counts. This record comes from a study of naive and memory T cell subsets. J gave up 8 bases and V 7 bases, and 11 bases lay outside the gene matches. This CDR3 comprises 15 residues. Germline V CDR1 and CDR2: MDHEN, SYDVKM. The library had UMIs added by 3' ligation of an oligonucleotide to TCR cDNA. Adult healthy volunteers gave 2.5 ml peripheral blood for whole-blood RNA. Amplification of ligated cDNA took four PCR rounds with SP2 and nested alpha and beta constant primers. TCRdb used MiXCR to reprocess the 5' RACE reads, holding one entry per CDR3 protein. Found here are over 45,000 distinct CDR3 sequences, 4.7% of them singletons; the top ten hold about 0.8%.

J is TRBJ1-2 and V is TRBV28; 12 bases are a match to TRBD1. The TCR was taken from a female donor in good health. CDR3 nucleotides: TGTGCCAGCAATACCTGGGGACAGGGGGCGCAAGGCTACACCTTC. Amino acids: CASNTWGQGAQGYTF.